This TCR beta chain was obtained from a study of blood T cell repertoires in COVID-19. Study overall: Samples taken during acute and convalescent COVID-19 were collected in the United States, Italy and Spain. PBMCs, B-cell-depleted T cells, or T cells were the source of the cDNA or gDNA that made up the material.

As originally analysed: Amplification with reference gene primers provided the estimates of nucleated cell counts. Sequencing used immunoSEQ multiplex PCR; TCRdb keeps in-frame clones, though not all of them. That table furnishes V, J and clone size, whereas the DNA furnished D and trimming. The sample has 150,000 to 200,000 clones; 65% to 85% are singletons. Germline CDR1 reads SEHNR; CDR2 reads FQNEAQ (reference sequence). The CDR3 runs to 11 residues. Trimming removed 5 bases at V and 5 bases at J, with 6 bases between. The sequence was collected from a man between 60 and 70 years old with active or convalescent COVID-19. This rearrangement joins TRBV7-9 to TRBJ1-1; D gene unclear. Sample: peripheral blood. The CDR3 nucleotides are TGTGCCAGCAGCCCCCGGACTGAAGCTTTCTTT. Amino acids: CASSPRTEAFF.